Listed here are 3 T cell receptor beta chains from one sample, sequenced in a study of cytotoxic CD8 clonotypes in ibrutinib-treated CLL (TCRdb year 2021). To prepare the library, the immunoSEQ multiplex PCR assay was applied. Imported from immuneACCESS, the table was reduced by TCRdb to in-frame sequences with V and J called. These copies leave out some clones; in studies compared against another copy, an unresolved V gene accounts for under half, and the cause of the remainder is not known. The sample table shows over 200,000 clones, and 70% to 75% are seen once. Clones ranked in the top ten supply roughly 6.4% of the sample. The time point label here, explained by the study, means: eleven to twelve months on ibrutinib. The sequencing here drew on PBMCs, taken after 12 months of ibrutinib treatment. The receptors here all came from a human donor with chronic lymphocytic leukemia.

This clone was picked up many times. The chain carries TRBV28 and TRBJ1-4; TRBD1 aligns across 12 bases. This CDR3 is 15 amino acids long. Trimming took 6 bases from V and 5 from J; bases not matched to a gene: 4. Per germline, CDR1 MDHEN and CDR2 SYDVKM. The CDR3 DNA reads TGTGCCAGCAGGGGACAGGGGGCGGGGAATGAAAAACTGTTTTTT. It is translated as CASRGQGAGNEKLFF. Full variable domain (missing parts from reference TRBV28 and TRBJ1-4): DVKVTQSSRYLVKRTGEKVFLECVQDMDHENMFWYRQDPGLGLRLIYFSYDVKMKEKGDIPEGYSVSREKKERFSLILESASTNQTSMYLCASRGQGAGNEKLFFGSGTQLSVL.

This clone was observed a few times. CDR3 coding DNA: TGTGCCAGCAGCTCCGGGACAGGGTATCGGAATGGCTACACCTTC. Translation: CASSSGTGYRNGYTF. This sequence joins TRBV5-8 and TRBJ1-2; 9 bases map to TRBD1. The V and J ends lost 3 bases and 6 bases, in that order; junction bases with no gene match: 9. Germline lookup yields CDR1 SGHTS and CDR2 YDEGEE. The CDR3 covers 15 residues.

The chain couples TRBV20-1 to TRBJ1-5; D ambiguous. The V end was cut by 3 bases, the J end by 11 bases, with 11 bases between. The CDR3 totals 11 residues. CDR1 DFQATT and CDR2 SNEGSKA come from the germline V gene (reference sequence). The CDR3 reads CSARSGGTQHF. As DNA, the CDR3 is TGCAGTGCTAGGTCGGGAGGGACCCAGCATTTT.